This TCR beta chain was profiled in a study of cytomegalovirus exposure and HLA in healthy donors. The study, taken as a whole, reports: A highly shared variant cluster was judged a likely technical artifact. It has been reported that TCR beta sequences accurately predicted the HLA-A and HLA-B alleles of most subjects.

With respect to this clone: The antigen is unknown.

Primers for the PCR totalled 60 Vbeta and 13 Jbeta. TCRdb's copy holds only in-frame clones and misses some; the assay was immunoSEQ multiplex PCR. The top ten hold over 2% of the sample, which has 140,000 or so clones, roughly 84% seen once. Sequenced material: PBMCs. The TCR originated in a boy aged 2 to 9 in good health and CMV-seronegative.

CDR3 nucleotide sequence: TGCGCCAGCAGCATCCGACAGAATACAGATACGCAGTATTTT. Translated, it gives CASSIRQNTDTQYF. The J gene is TRBJ2-3, the V gene TRBV5-1, with D possibly TRBD1 on 5 matching bases. Germline loops: CDR1 SGHRS, CDR2 YFSETQ. Trimming stripped 4 bases from V and 3 bases from J, with 12 bases between. This CDR3 has 14 amino acids.